These 16 T cell receptor beta chains were all obtained from the same sample, sequenced in a study of CD8 T cells in ankylosing spondylitis. MiXCR, run by TCRdb on the 5' RACE reads, gives a single entry per CDR3 protein. Of roughly 440,000 distinct CDR3 sequences detected, 17% appear once; the ten largest clones hold approximately 1%. Study outcomes and limitations: About eight highly homologous variants made up a TCR beta motif that seemed to typify ankylosing spondylitis blood.

These receptors' antigens are unknown. The sample consisted of blood, either unsorted or a sorted T cell fraction (not recorded which). These TCRs come from a male donor with ankylosing spondylitis.

This clonotype was seen many times. The chain has TRBV20-1 and TRBJ1-3, with unresolved D. V lost 4 bases, J lost 2 bases, and 3 bases lay in between. There are 11 residues in the CDR3. Germline CDR1 and CDR2: DFQATT and SNEGSKA (reference sequence). The CDR3: CSAKAGNTIYF. The CDR3 bases are TGCAGTGCTAAGGCTGGAAACACCATATATTTT.

The chain recombines TRBV12-3 or TRBV12-4 with TRBJ1-5; D gene ambiguous. The CDR3 totals 14 residues. Deletions cut 1 base from V and 4 bases from J, with 8 bases between. In nucleotides, the CDR3 is TGTGCCAGCAGTTTAGGTCCTGGGAATCAGCCCCAGCATTTT. It encodes CASSLGPGNQPQHF.

The gene calls are TRBV6-5 and TRBJ1-6; no clear D. The germline CDR1 and CDR2 sequences are MNHEY and SVGAGI. The CDR3 totals 17 residues. The germline V and J ends were trimmed by 0 bases and 6 bases, with 15 bases remaining between them. This CDR3 is CASSYSIGGPGNSPLHF. CDR3 sequence (DNA): TGTGCCAGCAGTTACTCGATCGGAGGGCCCGGTAATTCACCCCTCCACTTT.

The chain links TRBV12-5 to TRBJ2-1; TRBD1 is a possible D gene (6 bases). Germline loops: CDR1 LGHNT, CDR2 FRNRAP. V lost 6 bases and J lost 7, with 19 bases in between. The CDR3 has 15 residues. CDR3 sequence (DNA): TGTGCTAGTGGCCGCCCACAGGGATTTGAGAATGAGCAGTTCTTC. This gives the protein CASGRPQGFENEQFF.

The V and J genes are TRBV2 and TRBJ2-1, with a possible D match to TRBD1 (5 bases). There are 12 residues in the CDR3. Germline V CDR1 and CDR2: SNHLY, FYNNEI. The V gene lost 4 bases and the J gene lost 14 bases, with 15 bases spanning the gap. CDR3 region: CASSVDPAREFF. Here the CDR3 DNA reads TGTGCCAGCAGTGTAGACCCGGCCAGGGAGTTCTTC.

The chain employs TRBV30 and TRBJ2-2, with 9 bases identical to TRBD1. Looked up from germline, CDR1 is GTSNPN and CDR2 is SVGIG (reference sequence). CDR3 length: 15 residues. The trim removed 7 bases at V and 3 bases at J, leaving 9 bases unmatched. CDR3 sequence: CASRTGDRDTGELFF. Written as DNA, the CDR3 is TGTGCCTCTCGTACAGGGGACAGGGACACCGGGGAGCTGTTTTTT.

CDR3 loop: CASSGHYGYTF. DNA of the CDR3: TGTGCCAGCAGTGGGCACTATGGCTACACCTTC. The V gene is TRBV2, the J gene TRBJ1-2; no clear D gene. Per the germline V gene, CDR1 is SNHLY and CDR2 is FYNNEI. The CDR3 covers 11 residues. The V end was cut by 4 bases, the J end by 3 bases, with 3 bases between. Looking up the rest from reference TRBV2 and TRBJ1-2 gives the full variable domain: EPEVTQTPSHQVTQMGQEVILRCVPISNHLYFYWYRQILGQKVEFLVSFYNNEISEKSEIFDDQFSVERPDGSNFTLKIRSTKLEDSAMYFCASSGHYGYTFGSGTRLTVV.

V gene TRBV12-3 or TRBV12-4 combines with J gene TRBJ2-2; TRBD1 or TRBD2 may be the D gene (5 bases each). This CDR3 comprises 15 residues. V shed 5 bases and J shed 6 bases, with 16 bases lying between them. This CDR3 reads CASSPPSGLPGELFF. The CDR3 DNA is TGTGCCAGCAGTCCCCCCTCGGGGCTCCCCGGGGAGCTGTTTTTT.

The table lists this clonotype with a few counts. The V call is TRBV5-1, the J call TRBJ2-1; D may be TRBD2 (5 bases). Per the germline V gene, CDR1 is SGHRS and CDR2 is YFSETQ. Trimming removed 7 bases from V and 6 bases from J, with 20 bases in between. This CDR3 is 15 amino acids long. The CDR3 region is CASAARGEPPNEQFF. The CDR3 DNA follows: TGCGCCAGCGCTGCCCGGGGTGAACCTCCCAATGAGCAGTTCTTC.

CDR3 sequence reads: CSVEGGTGVRNEQFF. CDR3 DNA sequence: TGCAGCGTTGAAGGAGGGACAGGGGTACGCAATGAGCAGTTCTTC. The chain is built from TRBV29-1 and TRBJ2-1; 10 nucleotides agree with TRBD1. Trimming at V came to 1 base and at J to 6 bases, leaving 6 bases not matched to a gene. The germline V gene has CDR1 SQVTM and CDR2 ANQGSEA. The CDR3 sequence is 15 residues long.

The chain has TRBV4-3 and TRBJ1-5; D is unclear. The CDR3 extends over 13 amino acids. V was pared by 0 bases and J by 7 bases, with 7 bases between. Germline CDR1 reads LGHNA; CDR2 reads YSLEER. The CDR3 here is CASSQDPRQPQHF. The CDR3 region has the DNA TGCGCCAGCAGCCAAGATCCCCGGCAGCCCCAGCATTTT.

This clonotype came up a few times. The chain recombines TRBV5-1 with TRBJ1-4; D is uncertain. Per germline, CDR1 SGHRS and CDR2 YFSETQ. This CDR3 region has 13 residues. V lost 5 bases and J 2 bases, leaving 7 bases between the germline ends. The CDR3 coding sequence is TGCGCCAGCAGGTGGCATACTAATGAAAAACTGTTTTTT. Its translation: CASRWHTNEKLFF.

This clonotype was picked up a small number of times. This rearrangement joins TRBV6-5 to TRBJ1-5; no definite D call. Germline CDR1 is MNHEY and CDR2 is SVGAGI. The V end was cut by 8 bases, the J end by 9 bases, with 8 bases between. CDR3 size: 10 residues. CDR3 sequence: CASGRWPQHF. CDR3 bases: TGTGCCAGCGGGCGGTGGCCCCAGCATTTT.

This clonotype was observed a few times. The chain couples TRBV29-1 to TRBJ2-1; 10 positions match TRBD1. The CDR3 consists of 14 residues. Germline V gene sequence: CDR1 SQVTM, CDR2 ANQGSEA. Trimming cost V 6 bases and J 2 bases; bases outside gene matches: 4. Here the CDR3 DNA reads TGCAGCGTCCGGGACAGGGGTACCTACAATGAGCAGTTCTTC. This codes for CSVRDRGTYNEQFF.

This clonotype was counted a few times. The chain employs TRBV6-1 and TRBJ2-7; 9 bases map to TRBD2. The CDR3 sequence is 15 residues long. Germline V lookup: CDR1 MNHNS, CDR2 SASEGT. Unmatched junction bases numbered 5, after V lost 5 bases and J lost 0 bases. CDR3 DNA: TGTGCCAGCAGTCCCCGTAGCGGGAGCTCCTACGAGCAGTACTTC. The encoded protein is CASSPRSGSSYEQYF.

The chain is built from TRBV7-9 and TRBJ2-3; TRBD2 matches 9 bases. This CDR3 region has 17 residues. CDR1 and CDR2 from the germline V gene are SEHNR and FQNEAQ (reference sequence). Losses at the gene ends were 4 bases for V and 2 bases for J; bases not matched to a gene: 10. The CDR3 here is CASSSTPGLAPTDTQYF. Written as DNA, the CDR3 is TGTGCCAGCAGCTCGACCCCGGGACTAGCCCCCACAGATACGCAGTATTTT.